This T cell receptor beta chain was identified in a study of cytomegalovirus exposure and HLA in healthy donors. Notes on this clone: The target antigen is unknown. The same CDR3 is also encoded by other DNA sequences in this sample.

A multiplex PCR was run with 60 Vbeta primers and 13 Jbeta primers. Per the authors' pipeline: The count from a later analysis was some 81 million unique TCR beta chains, 9.5 million to 11 million of them shared. Sequenced by immunoSEQ multiplex PCR; TCRdb stores in-frame clones only, minus some. D and trimming were read from the DNA, whereas the V and J calls and clone size are those reported in that table. This table holds 110,000 to 150,000 clones, around 73% found once. Study results and limitations: A later analysis by the authors found several of the most significant clusters apparently linked to common viral pathogens. Sequencing likely generated an artifact that appeared as a cluster of highly shared sequence variants.

The TCR comes from a female donor in good health and CMV-seronegative. Material for sequencing was PBMCs.

The CDR3 DNA is TGTGCCAGCAGCTTGGACAGAAACACTGAAGCTTTCTTT. As protein: CASSLDRNTEAFF. The V and J genes are TRBV11-2 and TRBJ1-1; TRBD1 is a possible D gene (6 bases). V shed 3 bases and J shed 2 bases, with 7 bases lying between them. The CDR3 length is 13 residues. Germline CDR1 and CDR2: SGHAT and FQNNGV. The whole variable domain, remainder taken from reference TRBV11-2 and TRBJ1-1, is EAGVAQSPRYKIIEKRQSVAFWCNPISGHATLYWYQQILGQGPKLLIQFQNNGVVDDSQLPKDRFSAERLKGVDSTLKIQPAKLEDSAVYLCASSLDRNTEAFFGQGTRLTVV.